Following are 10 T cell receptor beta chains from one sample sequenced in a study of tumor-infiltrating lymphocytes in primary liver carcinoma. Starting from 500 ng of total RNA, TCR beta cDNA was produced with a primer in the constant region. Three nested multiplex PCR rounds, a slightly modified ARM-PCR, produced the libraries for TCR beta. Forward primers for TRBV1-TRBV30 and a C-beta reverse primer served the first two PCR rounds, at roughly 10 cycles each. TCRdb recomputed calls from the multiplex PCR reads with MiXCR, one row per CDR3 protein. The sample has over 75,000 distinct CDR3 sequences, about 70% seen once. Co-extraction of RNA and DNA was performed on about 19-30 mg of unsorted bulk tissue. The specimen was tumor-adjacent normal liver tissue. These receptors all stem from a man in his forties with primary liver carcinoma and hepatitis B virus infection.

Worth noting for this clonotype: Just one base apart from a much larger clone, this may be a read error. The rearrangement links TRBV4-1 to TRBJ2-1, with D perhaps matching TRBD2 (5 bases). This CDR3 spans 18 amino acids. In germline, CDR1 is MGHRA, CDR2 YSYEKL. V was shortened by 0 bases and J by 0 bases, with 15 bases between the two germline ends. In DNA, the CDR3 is TGCGCCAGCAGCCAAGAAGGCCCCTACGGGAACTCCTACAATGAGCAGTTCTTC. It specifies CASSQEGPYGNSYNEQFF.

The DNA of the CDR3 is TGTGCCAGCAGCCCCGGTTTAGGCAATGAGCAGTTCTTC. Translation: CASSPGLGNEQFF. The chain links TRBV11-1 to TRBJ2-1; D gene unclear. CDR3 length: 13 amino acids. Per the germline V gene, CDR1 is SGHAT and CDR2 is FQDESV (reference sequence). V was shortened by 5 bases and J by 6 bases, with 11 bases between the two germline ends. Complete variable domain (other parts from reference TRBV11-1 and TRBJ2-1): EAEVAQSPRYKITEKSQAVAFWCDPISGHATLYWYRQILGQGPELLVQFQDESVVDDSQLPKDRFSAERLKGVDSTLKIQPAELGDSAMYLCASSPGLGNEQFFGPGTRLTVL.

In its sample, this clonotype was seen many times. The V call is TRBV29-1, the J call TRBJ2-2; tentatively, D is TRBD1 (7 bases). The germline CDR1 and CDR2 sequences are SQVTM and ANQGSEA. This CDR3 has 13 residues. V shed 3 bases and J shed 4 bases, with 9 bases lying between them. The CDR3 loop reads CSVDQGGTGELFF. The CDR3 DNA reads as TGCAGCGTTGACCAGGGGGGCACCGGGGAGCTGTTTTTT.

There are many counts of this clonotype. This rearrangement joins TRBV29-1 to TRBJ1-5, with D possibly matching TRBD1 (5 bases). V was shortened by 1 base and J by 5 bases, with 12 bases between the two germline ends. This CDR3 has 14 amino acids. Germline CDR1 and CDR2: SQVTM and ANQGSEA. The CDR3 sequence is CSVEGGNGDQPQHF. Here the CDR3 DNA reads TGCAGCGTTGAAGGGGGCAACGGCGATCAGCCCCAGCATTTT.

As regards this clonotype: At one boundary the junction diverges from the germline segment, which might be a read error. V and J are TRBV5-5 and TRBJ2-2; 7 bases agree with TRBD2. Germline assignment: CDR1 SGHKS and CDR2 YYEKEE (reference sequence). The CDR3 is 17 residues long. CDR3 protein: CASSLAVAGANTGELFF. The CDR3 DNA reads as TGTGCCAGCAGCTTGGCCGTAGCGGGCGCAAACACTGGGGAGCTGTTTTTT.

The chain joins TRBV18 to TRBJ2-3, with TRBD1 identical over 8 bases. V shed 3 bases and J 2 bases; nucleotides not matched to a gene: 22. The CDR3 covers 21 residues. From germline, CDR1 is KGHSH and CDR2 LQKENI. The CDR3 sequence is CASSPTLRSLPGQEFTDTQYF. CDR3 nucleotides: TGTGCCAGCTCACCTACTCTACGCTCCCTACCGGGACAGGAGTTCACAGATACGCAGTATTTT.

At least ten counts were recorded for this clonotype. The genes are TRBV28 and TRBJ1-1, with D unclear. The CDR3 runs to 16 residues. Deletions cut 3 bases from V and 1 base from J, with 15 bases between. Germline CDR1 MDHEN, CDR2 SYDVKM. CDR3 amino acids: CASSLLDGPRNTEAFF. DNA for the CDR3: TGTGCCAGCAGTTTGTTGGACGGACCTCGGAACACTGAAGCTTTCTTT.

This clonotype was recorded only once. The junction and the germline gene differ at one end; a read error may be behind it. CDR3 DNA sequence: TGTGCCAGCAGCTTGGATATCGGACTGGCCACGGGTGAGCAGTCCTTC. Translated: CASSLDIGLATGEQSF. The chain carries TRBV11-2 and TRBJ2-1; a weak D match, TRBD2 (5 bases). This CDR3 contains 16 residues. Germline V gene sequence: CDR1 SGHAT, CDR2 FQNNGV.

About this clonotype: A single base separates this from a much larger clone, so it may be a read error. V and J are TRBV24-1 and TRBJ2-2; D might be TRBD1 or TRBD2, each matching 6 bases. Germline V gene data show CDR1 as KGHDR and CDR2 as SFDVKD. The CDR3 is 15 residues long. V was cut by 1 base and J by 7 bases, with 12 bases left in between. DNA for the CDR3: TGTGCCACCAGTGATTTAGCGCGGGACATCGGGGAGCTGTTTTTT. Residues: CATSDLARDIGELFF.

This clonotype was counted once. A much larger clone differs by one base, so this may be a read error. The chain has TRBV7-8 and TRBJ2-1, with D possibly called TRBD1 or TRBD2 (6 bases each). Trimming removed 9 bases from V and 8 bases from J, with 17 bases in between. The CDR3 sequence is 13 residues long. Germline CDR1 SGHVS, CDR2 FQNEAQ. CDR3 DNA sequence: TGTGCCAGGAGCGACGGACAGCGGGATGAGCAGTTCTTC. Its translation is CARSDGQRDEQFF.